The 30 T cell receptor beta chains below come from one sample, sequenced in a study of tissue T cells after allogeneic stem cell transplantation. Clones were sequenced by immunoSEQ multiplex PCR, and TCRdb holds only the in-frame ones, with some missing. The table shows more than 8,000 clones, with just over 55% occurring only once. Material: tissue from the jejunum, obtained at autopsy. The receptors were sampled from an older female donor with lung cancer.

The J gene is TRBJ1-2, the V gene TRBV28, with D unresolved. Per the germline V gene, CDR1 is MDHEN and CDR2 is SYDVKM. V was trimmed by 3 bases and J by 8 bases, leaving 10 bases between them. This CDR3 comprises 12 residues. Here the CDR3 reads CASSFGRSGYTF. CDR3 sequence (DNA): TGTGCCAGCAGTTTCGGGAGATCAGGCTACACCTTC.

The CDR3 reads CAWSVLRSMNTEAFF. The CDR3 bases are TGTGCCTGGAGTGTACTCCGATCCATGAACACTGAAGCTTTCTTT. V and J are TRBV30 and TRBJ1-1; D is unclear. The CDR3 spans 15 residues. From germline, CDR1 is GTSNPN and CDR2 SVGIG (reference sequence). Trimming pared 0 bases from V and 0 bases from J, leaving 11 bases between.

The CDR3 nucleotides are TGCGCCAGCAGCCTTCGGACTAGCGGGGGGGAGACCCAGTACTTC. This codes for CASSLRTSGGETQYF. This sequence joins TRBV5-1 and TRBJ2-5, with TRBD2 matching over 14 bases. After removal of 4 bases from V and 5 bases from J, the junction contained 4 bases not matched to a gene. The CDR3 is made up of 15 amino acids. Germline values: CDR1 SGHRS, CDR2 YFSETQ.

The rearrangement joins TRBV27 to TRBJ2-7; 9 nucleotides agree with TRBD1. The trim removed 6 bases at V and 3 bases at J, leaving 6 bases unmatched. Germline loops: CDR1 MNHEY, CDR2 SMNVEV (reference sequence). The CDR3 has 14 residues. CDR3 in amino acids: CASSSQGAGYEQYF. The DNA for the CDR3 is TGTGCCAGCAGCTCACAGGGGGCCGGCTACGAGCAGTACTTC.

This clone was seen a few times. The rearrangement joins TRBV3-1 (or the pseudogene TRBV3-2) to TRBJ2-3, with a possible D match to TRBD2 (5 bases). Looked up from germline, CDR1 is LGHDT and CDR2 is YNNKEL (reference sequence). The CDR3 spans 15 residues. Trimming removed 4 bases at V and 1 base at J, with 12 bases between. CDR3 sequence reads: CASSPRGYGTDTQYF. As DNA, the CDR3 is TGTGCCAGCAGCCCCCGGGGTTACGGCACAGATACGCAGTATTTT.

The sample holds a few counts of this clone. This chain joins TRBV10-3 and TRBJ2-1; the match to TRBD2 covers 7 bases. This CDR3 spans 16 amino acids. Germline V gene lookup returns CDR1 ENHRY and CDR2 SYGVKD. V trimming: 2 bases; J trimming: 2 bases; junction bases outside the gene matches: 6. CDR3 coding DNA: TGTGCCATCAGTGAGGGGGCGGGGGAAACCTACAATGAGCAGTTCTTC. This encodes CAISEGAGETYNEQFF.

In DNA form, the CDR3 reads TGCGCCAGCAGCCCCGGACAGGGACATGGAGAGACCCAGTACTTC. Its translation: CASSPGQGHGETQYF. The V gene is TRBV5-1, the J gene TRBJ2-5; 8 bases agree with TRBD1. Germline assignment: CDR1 SGHRS and CDR2 YFSETQ. The CDR3 runs to 15 residues. Trimming removed 4 bases from V and 4 bases from J; junction bases left unmatched: 9.

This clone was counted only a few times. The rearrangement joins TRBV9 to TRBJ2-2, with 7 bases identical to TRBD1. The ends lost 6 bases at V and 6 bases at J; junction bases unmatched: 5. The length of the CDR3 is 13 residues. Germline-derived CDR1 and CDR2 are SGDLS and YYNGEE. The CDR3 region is CASTQGVPGELFF. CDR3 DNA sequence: TGTGCCAGCACCCAGGGGGTTCCCGGGGAGCTGTTTTTT.

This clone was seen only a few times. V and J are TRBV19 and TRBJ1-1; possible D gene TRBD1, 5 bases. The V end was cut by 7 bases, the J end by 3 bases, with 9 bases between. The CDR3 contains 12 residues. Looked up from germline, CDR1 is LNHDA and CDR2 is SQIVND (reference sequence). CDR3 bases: TGTGCCAGTAATGAGGGGCACACTGAAGCTTTCTTT. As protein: CASNEGHTEAFF.

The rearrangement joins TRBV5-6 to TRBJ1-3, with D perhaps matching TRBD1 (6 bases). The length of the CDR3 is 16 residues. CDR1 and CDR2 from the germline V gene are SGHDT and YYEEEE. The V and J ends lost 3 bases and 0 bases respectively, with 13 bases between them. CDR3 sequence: CASSWMTGNSGNTIYF. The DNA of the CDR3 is TGTGCCAGCAGCTGGATGACAGGAAACTCTGGAAACACCATATATTTT.

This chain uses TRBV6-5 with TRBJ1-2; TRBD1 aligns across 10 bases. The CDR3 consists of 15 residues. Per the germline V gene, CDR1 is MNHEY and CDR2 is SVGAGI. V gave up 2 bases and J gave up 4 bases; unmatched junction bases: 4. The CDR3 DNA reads TGTGCCAGCAGTTACGGGGGACAGGGGACCTATGGCTACACCTTC. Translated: CASSYGGQGTYGYTF.

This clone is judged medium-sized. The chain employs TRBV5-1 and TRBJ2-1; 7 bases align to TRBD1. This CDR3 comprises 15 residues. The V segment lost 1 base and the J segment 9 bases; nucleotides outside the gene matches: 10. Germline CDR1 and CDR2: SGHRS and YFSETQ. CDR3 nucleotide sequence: TGCGCCAGCAGCTTGAAGGGGGCCTCCGGTAGTGAGCAGTTCTTC. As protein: CASSLKGASGSEQFF.

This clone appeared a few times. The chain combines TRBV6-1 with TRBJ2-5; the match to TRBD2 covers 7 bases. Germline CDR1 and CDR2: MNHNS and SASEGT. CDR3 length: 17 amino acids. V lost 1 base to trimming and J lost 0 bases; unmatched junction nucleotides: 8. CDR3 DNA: TGTGCCAGCAGTGAAGGATTGTCAGGGAGGGACCAAGAGACCCAGTACTTC. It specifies CASSEGLSGRDQETQYF.

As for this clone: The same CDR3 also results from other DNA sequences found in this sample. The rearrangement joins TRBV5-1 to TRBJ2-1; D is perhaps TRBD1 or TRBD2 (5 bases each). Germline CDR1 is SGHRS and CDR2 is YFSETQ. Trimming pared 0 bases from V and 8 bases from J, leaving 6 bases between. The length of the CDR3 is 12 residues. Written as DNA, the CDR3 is TGCGCCAGCAGCTTGGTGGGGGATGAGCAGTTCTTC. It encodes CASSLVGDEQFF.

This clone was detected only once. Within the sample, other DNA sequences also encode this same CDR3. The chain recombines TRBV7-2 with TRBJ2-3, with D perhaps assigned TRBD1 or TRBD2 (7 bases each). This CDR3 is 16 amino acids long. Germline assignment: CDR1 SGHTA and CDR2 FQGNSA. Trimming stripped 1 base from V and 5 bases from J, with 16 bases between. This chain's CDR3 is CASSLVGGRGGDTQYF. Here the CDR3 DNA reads TGTGCCAGCAGCTTAGTCGGGGGCAGGGGGGGAGATACGCAGTATTTT.

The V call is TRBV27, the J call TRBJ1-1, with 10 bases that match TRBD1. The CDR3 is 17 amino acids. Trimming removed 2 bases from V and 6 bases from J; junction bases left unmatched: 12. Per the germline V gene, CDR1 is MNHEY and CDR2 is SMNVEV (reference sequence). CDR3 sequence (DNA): TGTGCCAGCAGTTTACTACCGGGACAGGGGAAGAATGCTGAAGCTTTCTTT. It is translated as CASSLLPGQGKNAEAFF.

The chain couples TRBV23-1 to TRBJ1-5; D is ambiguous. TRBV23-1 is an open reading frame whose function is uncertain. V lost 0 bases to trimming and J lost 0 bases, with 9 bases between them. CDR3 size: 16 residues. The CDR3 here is CASSQSGGCSNQPQHF. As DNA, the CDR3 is TGCGCCAGCAGTCAATCGGGTGGGTGTAGCAATCAGCCCCAGCATTTT.

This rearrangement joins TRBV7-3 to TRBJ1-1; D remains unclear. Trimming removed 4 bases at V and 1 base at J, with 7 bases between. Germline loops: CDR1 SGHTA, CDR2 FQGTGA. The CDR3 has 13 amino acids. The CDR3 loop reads CASSSTRNTEAFF. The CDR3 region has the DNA TGTGCCAGCAGCTCCACACGGAACACTGAAGCTTTCTTT. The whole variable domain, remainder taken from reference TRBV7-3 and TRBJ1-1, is GAGVSQTPSNKVTEKGKYVELRCDPISGHTALYWYRQSLGQGPEFLIYFQGTGAADDSGLPNDRFFAVRPEGSVSTLKIQRTERGDSAVYLCASSSTRNTEAFFGQGTRLTVV.

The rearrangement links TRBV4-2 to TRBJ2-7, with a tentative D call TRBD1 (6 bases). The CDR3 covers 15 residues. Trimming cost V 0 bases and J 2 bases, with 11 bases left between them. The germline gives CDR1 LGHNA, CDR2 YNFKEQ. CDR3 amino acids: CASSQDNRAPYEQYF. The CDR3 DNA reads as TGTGCCAGCAGCCAAGATAACAGGGCCCCCTACGAGCAGTACTTC.

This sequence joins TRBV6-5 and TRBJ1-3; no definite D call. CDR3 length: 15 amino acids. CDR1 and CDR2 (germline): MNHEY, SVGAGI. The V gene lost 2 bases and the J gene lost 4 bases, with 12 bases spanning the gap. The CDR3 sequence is CASSYDLRFGNTIYF. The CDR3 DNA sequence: TGTGCCAGCAGTTACGACCTCCGCTTCGGAAACACCATATATTTT.

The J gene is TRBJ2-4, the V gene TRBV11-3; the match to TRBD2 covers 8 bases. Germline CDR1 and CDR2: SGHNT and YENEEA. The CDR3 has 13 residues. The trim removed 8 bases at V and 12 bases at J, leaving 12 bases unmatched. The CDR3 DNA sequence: TGTGCCAGCGGCCATCGGGCGGGGGGCCCTCAGTACTTC. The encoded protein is CASGHRAGGPQYF.

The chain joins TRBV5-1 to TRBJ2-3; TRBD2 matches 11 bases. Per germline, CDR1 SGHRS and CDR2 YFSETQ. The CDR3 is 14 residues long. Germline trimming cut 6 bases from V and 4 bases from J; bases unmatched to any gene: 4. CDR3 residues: CASKTSGGSDTQYF. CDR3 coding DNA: TGCGCCAGCAAAACTAGCGGGGGATCAGATACGCAGTATTTT.

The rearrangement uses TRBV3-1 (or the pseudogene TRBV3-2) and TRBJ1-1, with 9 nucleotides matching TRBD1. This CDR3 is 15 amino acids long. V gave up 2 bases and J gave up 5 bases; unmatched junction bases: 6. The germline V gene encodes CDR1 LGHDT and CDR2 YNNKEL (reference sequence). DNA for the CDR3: TGTGCCAGCAGCCAATTTTGGGACAGGGAGACTGAAGCTTTCTTT. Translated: CASSQFWDRETEAFF.

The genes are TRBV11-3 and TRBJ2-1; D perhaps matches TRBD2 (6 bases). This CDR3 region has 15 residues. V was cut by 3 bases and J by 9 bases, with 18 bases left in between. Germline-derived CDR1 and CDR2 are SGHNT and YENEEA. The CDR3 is CASSFRDASVPEQFF. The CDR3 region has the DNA TGTGCCAGCAGCTTCCGGGACGCTAGCGTCCCTGAGCAGTTCTTC.

The CDR3 region is CASSGVYGRADNEQFF. The CDR3 DNA sequence: TGTGCCAGCAGTGGGGTGTACGGGAGGGCTGATAATGAGCAGTTCTTC. The J gene is TRBJ2-1, the V gene TRBV27; 8 nucleotides match TRBD2. The CDR3 loop spans 16 amino acids. V dropped 5 bases and J dropped 7; count of bases not matched to a gene: 13. Germline CDR1 reads MNHEY; CDR2 reads SMNVEV (reference sequence).

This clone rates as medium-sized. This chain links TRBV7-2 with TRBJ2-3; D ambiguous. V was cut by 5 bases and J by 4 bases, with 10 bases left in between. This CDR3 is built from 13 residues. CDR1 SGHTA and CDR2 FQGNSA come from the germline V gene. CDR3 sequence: CASSPRRPDTQYF. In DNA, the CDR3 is TGTGCCAGCAGCCCTCGAAGGCCAGATACGCAGTATTTT.

CDR3: CASSYSQGAGNTIYF. Here the CDR3 DNA reads TGTGCCAGCAGTTACTCTCAGGGAGCTGGAAACACCATATATTTT. The chain is built from TRBV6-6 and TRBJ1-3, with a possible D match to TRBD1 (5 bases). The CDR3 is 15 amino acids. CDR1 MNHNY and CDR2 SVGAGI come from the germline V gene (reference sequence). The V gene lost 0 bases and the J gene lost 2 bases, with 8 bases spanning the gap.

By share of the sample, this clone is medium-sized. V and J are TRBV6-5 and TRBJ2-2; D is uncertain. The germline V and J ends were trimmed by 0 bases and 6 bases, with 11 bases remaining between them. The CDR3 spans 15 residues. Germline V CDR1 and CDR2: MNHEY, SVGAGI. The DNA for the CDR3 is TGTGCCAGCAGTTACTCGGGGTTGGGTCCCGGGGAGCTGTTTTTT. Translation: CASSYSGLGPGELFF.

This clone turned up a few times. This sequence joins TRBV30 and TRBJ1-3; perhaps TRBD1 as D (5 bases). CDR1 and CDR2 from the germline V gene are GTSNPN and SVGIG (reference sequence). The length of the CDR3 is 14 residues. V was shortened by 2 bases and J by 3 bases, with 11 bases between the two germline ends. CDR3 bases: TGTGCCTGGAGTCAGGGCTTGGTTGGAAACACCATATATTTT. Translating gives CAWSQGLVGNTIYF.

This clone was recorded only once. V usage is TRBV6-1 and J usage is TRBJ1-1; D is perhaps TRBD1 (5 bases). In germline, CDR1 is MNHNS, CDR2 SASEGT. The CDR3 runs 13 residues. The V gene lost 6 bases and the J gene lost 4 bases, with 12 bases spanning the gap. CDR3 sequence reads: CASRREGSTEAFF. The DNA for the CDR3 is TGTGCCAGCAGGCGAGAGGGGTCCACTGAAGCTTTCTTT.